This T cell receptor beta chain is from a study of CD8+ T cells in alopecia areata. On the study more broadly: The drug, oral tofacitinib, was given to treated patients at 5 to 10 mg twice daily. General study findings and limits: Lesional scalp exceeded normal scalp in clonality, especially in alopecia totalis/universalis. Scalp repertoires also include resident alphabeta T cells from normal skin.

Concerning this clone itself: Its target is unknown.

RNA extraction and reverse transcription yielded cDNA as sequencing template. The protocol was immunoSEQ multiplex PCR, while the TCRdb copy is restricted to in-frame clones and leaves out a portion. The table includes about 91,000 clones, 35% to 50% detected once. The sequencing sample was made of CD4+ T cells sorted from blood. This clonotype was sampled from a human donor with alopecia areata.

CDR3 sequence (DNA): TGTGCCAGCAGTAGGCAGACCTTTCTCGGCTATGGCTACACCTTC. Translation: CASSRQTFLGYGYTF. The chain links TRBV2 to TRBJ1-2; D is ambiguous. This CDR3 comprises 15 residues. Germline V gene sequence: CDR1 SNHLY, CDR2 FYNNEI. V was pared by 5 bases and J by 4 bases, with 17 bases between.